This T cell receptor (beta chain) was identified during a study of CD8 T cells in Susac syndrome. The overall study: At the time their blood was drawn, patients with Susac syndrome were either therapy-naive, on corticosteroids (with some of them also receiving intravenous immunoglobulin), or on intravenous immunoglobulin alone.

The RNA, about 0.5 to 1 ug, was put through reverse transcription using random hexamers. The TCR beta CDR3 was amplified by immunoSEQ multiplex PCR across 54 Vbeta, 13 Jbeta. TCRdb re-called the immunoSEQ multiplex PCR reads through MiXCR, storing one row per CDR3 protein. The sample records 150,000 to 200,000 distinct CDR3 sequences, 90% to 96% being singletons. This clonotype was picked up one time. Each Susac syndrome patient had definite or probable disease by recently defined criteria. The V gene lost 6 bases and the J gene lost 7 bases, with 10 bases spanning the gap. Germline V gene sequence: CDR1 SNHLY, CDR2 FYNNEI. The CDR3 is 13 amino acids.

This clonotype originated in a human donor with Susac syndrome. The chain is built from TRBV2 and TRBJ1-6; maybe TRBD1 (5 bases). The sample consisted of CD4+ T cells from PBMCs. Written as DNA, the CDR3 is TGTGCCAGCAGAGCGGGACTGAATTCACCCCTCCACTTT. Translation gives CASRAGLNSPLHF.